A single sample gave rise to the 8 T cell receptor beta chains below, sequenced in a study of blood T cell repertoires in COVID-19. The table came from immunoSEQ multiplex PCR; TCRdb's copy has only in-frame clones and leaves some out. Here the sample spans about 480,000 clones, roughly 89% being singletons. Sample: peripheral blood. The receptors stem from a man aged 18 to 35 with COVID-19, enrolled during active disease.

This chain links TRBV6-5 with TRBJ2-7; 8 positions match TRBD1. Germline V lookup: CDR1 MNHEY, CDR2 SVGAGI. V was pared by 6 bases and J by 2 bases, with 6 bases of the junction left unmatched. This CDR3 spans 14 amino acids. The CDR3 DNA reads TGTGCCAGCAGCGGGAACAGGGGGACCTACGAGCAGTACTTC. As protein: CASSGNRGTYEQYF.

In DNA, the CDR3 is TGTGCCAGTAGTATATCCCAGGGACTACACAATGAGCAGTTCTTC. Its translation: CASSISQGLHNEQFF. The chain is built from TRBV19 and TRBJ2-1; 7 bases line up with TRBD2. Germline loops: CDR1 LNHDA, CDR2 SQIVND (reference sequence). The CDR3 is 15 amino acids. V shed 2 bases and J 5 bases; nucleotides not matched to a gene: 6.

The chain is built from TRBV3-1 (or the pseudogene TRBV3-2) and TRBJ1-2; 8 bases fit TRBD1. V shed 3 bases, J shed 7 bases, and the junction held 22 bases outside the gene matches. This CDR3 has 19 amino acids. From germline, CDR1 is LGHDT and CDR2 YNNKEL (reference sequence). The CDR3 sequence: CASSQLSLGQARRDSGYTF. The CDR3 nucleotides are TGTGCCAGCAGCCAGCTATCCTTGGGACAGGCCCGCAGGGATTCTGGCTACACCTTC.

This clone occurred once. The J gene is TRBJ1-4, the V gene TRBV7-2; 7 positions match TRBD1. From germline, CDR1 is SGHTA and CDR2 FQGNSA. V lost 6 bases and J lost 7; bases outside the gene matches: 11. This CDR3 comprises 15 residues. The CDR3 coding sequence is TGTGCCAGCAGTTGGAACAGGGGTAGGGGTGAAAAACTGTTTTTT. Translated: CASSWNRGRGEKLFF.

This rearrangement joins TRBV29-1 to TRBJ2-3; a weak D match, TRBD1 (5 bases). The germline V gene encodes CDR1 SQVTM and CDR2 ANQGSEA. The CDR3 loop spans 13 amino acids. V shed 3 bases and J shed 2 bases, with 9 bases lying between them. This chain's CDR3 is CSVEGHNTDTQYF. The CDR3 DNA reads as TGCAGCGTTGAGGGGCATAACACAGATACGCAGTATTTT.

This rearrangement joins TRBV15 to TRBJ2-5; a possible D gene is TRBD2 (7 bases). Trimming left V 3 bases short and J 5 bases short, with 16 bases between. The germline V gene encodes CDR1 LNHNV and CDR2 YYDKDF (reference sequence). The CDR3 contains 15 residues. CDR3 sequence (DNA): TGTGCCACCAGCAGGAAGGGGGACTATGGCGAGACCCAGTACTTC. As protein: CATSRKGDYGETQYF.

A few counts support this clone. V and J are TRBV18 and TRBJ2-1; possible D gene TRBD2, 6 bases. V was pared by 8 bases and J by 5 bases, with 13 bases between. This CDR3 has 13 amino acids. The germline V gene has CDR1 KGHSH and CDR2 LQKENI. CDR3 sequence: CASAGTGDNEQFF. In nucleotides, the CDR3 is TGTGCCAGCGCCGGGACGGGAGACAATGAGCAGTTCTTC.

Comment on this clone: This sample also contains other DNA sequences that code for the same CDR3. The chain joins TRBV5-1 to TRBJ2-1; 7 positions match TRBD1. Germline CDR1 and CDR2: SGHRS and YFSETQ. The V segment lost 0 bases and the J segment 2 bases; nucleotides outside the gene matches: 2. This CDR3 has 15 amino acids. Here the CDR3 reads CASSLAGGTYNEQFF. CDR3 nucleotides: TGCGCCAGCAGCTTGGCAGGGGGTACCTACAATGAGCAGTTCTTC.